This TCR beta chain is drawn from a study of cytomegalovirus exposure and HLA in healthy donors. Study overall: As released early, the data held roughly 85 million unique TCRs from HLA-typed donors.

PCR primers comprised 60 Vbeta and 13 Jbeta primers. Profiled with immunoSEQ multiplex PCR; TCRdb holds only in-frame clones, not every one. Here the sample spans under 130,000 clones, around 67% being singletons. Points on this clone: Its antigen is unknown.

Between the trimmed V and J ends, which lost 8 bases and 2 bases, there was a span of 12 bases. The CDR3 is made up of 13 amino acids. CDR1 is MNHEY and CDR2 is SMNVEV in the germline V gene (reference sequence). Regarding the study as a whole: A later analysis revealed that TCR association rates differed between HLA loci, peaking at DRB1 and bottoming out at HLA-C. There were several of the most significant clusters that appeared linked to common viral pathogens in a later analysis. Reportedly, diagnosis of cytomegalovirus status by the classifier showed high specificity and sensitivity.

The rearrangement links TRBV27 to TRBJ1-2; possible D gene TRBD1, 5 bases. Sequencing was performed on PBMCs. This TCR derives from a woman in her forties or fifties in good health and CMV-seronegative. CDR3 nucleotide sequence: TGTGCCAGCGGACAAGCACTCAACTATGGCTACACCTTC. Translation gives CASGQALNYGYTF.